This entry lists 24 T cell receptor beta chains sequenced from one sample in a study of blood T cell repertoires in COVID-19. Only in-frame clones appear in the TCRdb table, and some are missing; sequencing was by immunoSEQ multiplex PCR. Seen here are more than 85,000 clones, around 80% observed once, and the top ten hold around 4%. Sequencing was carried out using peripheral blood. The receptors were gathered from a human donor in a cohort sampled during active or convalescent COVID-19.

The V and J genes are TRBV20-1 and TRBJ2-3, with D uncertain. Trimming cost V 3 bases and J 2 bases, with 3 bases left between them. Germline CDR1 reads DFQATT; CDR2 reads SNEGSKA (reference sequence). CDR3 length: 11 residues. This CDR3 reads CSASITDTQYF. The CDR3 DNA reads as TGCAGTGCTAGCATCACAGATACGCAGTATTTT.

This chain uses TRBV5-1 with TRBJ1-2, with a tentative D call TRBD1 (6 bases). This CDR3 region has 14 residues. V dropped 2 bases and J dropped 6 bases, with 14 bases sitting between them. Germline CDR1 SGHRS, CDR2 YFSETQ. In nucleotides, the CDR3 is TGCGCCAGCAGCTTAGTGGCAGGGGTGGATGGCTACACCTTC. It encodes CASSLVAGVDGYTF.

This clone occurred once. The chain employs TRBV5-1 and TRBJ1-5; D is uncertain. V was cut by 0 bases and J by 5 bases, with 6 bases left in between. In germline, CDR1 is SGHRS, CDR2 YFSETQ. This CDR3 is built from 13 residues. The CDR3 DNA is TGCGCCAGCAGCTTGGTTCCCGATCAGCCCCAGCATTTT. Its protein product is CASSLVPDQPQHF.

This chain links TRBV6-2 or TRBV6-3 with TRBJ2-1, with D possibly matching TRBD2 (6 bases). Germline V lookup: CDR1 MNHEY, CDR2 SVGEGT. The CDR3 loop spans 14 amino acids. V was clipped by 5 bases and J by 2 bases, with 10 bases between them. CDR3 region: CASSGPGAYNEQFF. CDR3 DNA: TGTGCCAGCAGTGGTCCGGGGGCCTACAATGAGCAGTTCTTC.

This clone has just one count. The J gene is TRBJ2-2, the V gene TRBV6-5; 11 bases fit TRBD1. Looked up from germline, CDR1 is MNHEY and CDR2 is SVGAGI. V lost 2 bases, J lost 7 bases, and 6 bases stayed unmatched. CDR3 length: 16 amino acids. Here the CDR3 DNA reads TGTGCCAGCAGTTACAGGGGGACAGGGGGTATCGGGGAGCTGTTTTTT. The encoded protein is CASSYRGTGGIGELFF.

To note about this clone: The junction shows a germline mismatch at one end, possibly a read error. The rearrangement links TRBV6-1 to TRBJ1-6; no definite D call. Germline V gene data show CDR1 as MNHNS and CDR2 as SASEGT. This CDR3 is 16 amino acids long. CDR3 protein: CASREAGRVRDSPLHF. In DNA, the CDR3 is TGTGCCAGCAGAGAAGCTGGGAGGGTACGGGATTCACCCCTCCACTTT.

J is TRBJ2-7 and V is TRBV6-6; 8 positions match TRBD2. V shed 5 bases, J shed 7 bases, and the junction held 1 base outside the gene matches. Germline CDR1 and CDR2: MNHNY and SVGAGI (reference sequence). The CDR3 extends over 11 amino acids. The CDR3 here is CASSVAGEQYF. The CDR3 DNA reads as TGTGCCAGCAGTGTAGCGGGGGAGCAGTACTTC.

The chain links TRBV20-1 to TRBJ1-4; possible D gene TRBD1, 5 bases. V dropped 3 bases and J dropped 4 bases, with 15 bases sitting between them. The CDR3 spans 15 residues. CDR1 and CDR2 from the germline V gene are DFQATT and SNEGSKA (reference sequence). For the CDR3, the DNA is TGCAGTGCTAGTCCGGGGCGGGGGAGTAATGAAAAACTGTTTTTT. Protein: CSASPGRGSNEKLFF.

The count of this clone is one. The V and J genes are TRBV10-3 and TRBJ2-3, with D possibly TRBD2 on 5 matching bases. The V gene's germline CDR1 is ENHRY and CDR2 SYGVKD. The CDR3 has 17 residues. Deletions cut 0 bases from V and 2 bases from J, with 15 bases between. CDR3 DNA: TGTGCCATCAGTGAGTCCGATGCGTGGGGAGCCACAGATACGCAGTATTTT. It specifies CAISESDAWGATDTQYF.

This rearrangement joins TRBV30 to TRBJ2-2; D is unresolved. Trimming stripped 0 bases from V and 3 bases from J, with 5 bases between. Germline CDR1 is GTSNPN and CDR2 is SVGIG (reference sequence). This CDR3 is built from 13 residues. CDR3 sequence (DNA): TGTGCCTGGAGTGTACTGCACACCGGGGAGCTGTTTTTT. Its translation: CAWSVLHTGELFF.

This chain connects TRBV6-5 to TRBJ1-4, with D maybe TRBD1 (5 bases). V was clipped by 5 bases and J by 8 bases, with 18 bases between them. The CDR3 is made up of 15 amino acids. In germline, CDR1 is MNHEY, CDR2 SVGAGI. The CDR3 region is CASSPFGRDGEKLFF. CDR3 sequence (DNA): TGTGCCAGCAGTCCCTTCGGCAGGGATGGGGAAAAACTGTTTTTT.

The chain employs TRBV2 and TRBJ2-7; 7 bases are a match to TRBD2. The germline V gene has CDR1 SNHLY and CDR2 FYNNEI. The CDR3 has 14 amino acids. J gave up 4 bases and V 8 bases, and 11 bases lay outside the gene matches. Here the CDR3 reads CASSHSAGEYEQYF. CDR3 in DNA: TGTGCCAGCTCCCATTCTGCGGGAGAGTACGAGCAGTACTTC.

This clone appeared a few times. V is TRBV11-2 and J is TRBJ2-1, with D possibly TRBD1 on 5 matching bases. CDR3 length: 15 amino acids. The V and J ends lost 2 bases and 6 bases respectively, with 14 bases between them. From germline, CDR1 is SGHAT and CDR2 FQNNGV. CDR3 protein: CASSLSPRTSNEQFF. For the CDR3, the DNA is TGTGCCAGCAGCTTAAGCCCCAGGACAAGCAATGAGCAGTTCTTC.

This clone was seen only a few times. The rearrangement uses TRBV27 and TRBJ2-7; 12 nucleotides line up with TRBD2. V was clipped by 10 bases and J by 4 bases; unmatched bases: 2. Germline values: CDR1 MNHEY, CDR2 SMNVEV (reference sequence). This CDR3 region has 12 residues. CDR3 DNA: TGTGCCACGACTAGCGGGAGTTACGAGCAGTACTTC. This codes for CATTSGSYEQYF.

The rearrangement links TRBV19 to TRBJ1-5, with D unclear. V lost 6 bases and J 0 bases, leaving 9 bases between the germline ends. CDR1 and CDR2 (germline): LNHDA, SQIVND (reference sequence). The CDR3 runs 14 residues. The CDR3 DNA reads as TGTGCCAGTAGGGCCCGAGGTAGCAATCAGCCCCAGCATTTT. Its protein is CASRARGSNQPQHF.

The CDR3 here is CASTPGTGRLSGNTIYF. CDR3 nucleotides: TGTGCCAGTACCCCAGGAACAGGACGCCTCTCTGGAAACACCATATATTTT. The chain is built from TRBV19 and TRBJ1-3, with D possibly matching TRBD1 (5 bases). Per germline, CDR1 LNHDA and CDR2 SQIVND (reference sequence). V lost 7 bases and J lost 0, with 19 bases in between. The CDR3 length is 17 residues.

The chain is built from TRBV6-1 and TRBJ1-4, with 7 bases matching TRBD1. With 1 base clipped from V and 7 bases from J, the junction kept 6 bases outside the gene matches. From germline, CDR1 is MNHNS and CDR2 SASEGT. The CDR3 covers 15 residues. Here the CDR3 reads CASSEDRGLGEKLFF. The CDR3 bases are TGTGCCAGCAGTGAAGATAGGGGGCTGGGTGAAAAACTGTTTTTT.

This chain uses TRBV10-3 with TRBJ1-6, with 9 positions matching TRBD1. CDR1 is ENHRY, CDR2 SYGVKD, per germline. V was pared by 2 bases and J by 7 bases, with 3 bases of the junction left unmatched. This CDR3 comprises 15 residues. CDR3 sequence: CAISEDDRGNSPLHF. DNA of the CDR3: TGTGCCATCAGTGAGGACGACAGGGGGAATTCACCCCTCCACTTT.

This sequence joins TRBV27 and TRBJ2-7, with 8 bases matching TRBD1. V lost 5 bases and J lost 9; bases outside the gene matches: 12. The CDR3 runs to 14 residues. Germline V gives CDR1 MNHEY, CDR2 SMNVEV (reference sequence). CDR3 coding DNA: TGTGCCAGCAGTGCTGCAGGACAGGGACAAGGGCAGTACTTC. Translated, it gives CASSAAGQGQGQYF.

The chain employs TRBV18 and TRBJ2-7; 7 positions agree with TRBD1. The CDR3 is 13 residues long. J lost 3 bases, V lost 8 bases, and 7 bases had no gene match. Germline V gives CDR1 KGHSH, CDR2 LQKENI. CDR3 bases: TGTGCCAGCGGACAGGTACCGGGCTACGAGCAGTACTTC. Translated: CASGQVPGYEQYF.

V usage is TRBV10-3 and J usage is TRBJ1-4; 9 positions match TRBD1. V lost 3 bases to trimming and J lost 8 bases; unmatched junction nucleotides: 7. Germline values: CDR1 ENHRY, CDR2 SYGVKD. The CDR3 covers 15 residues. This chain's CDR3 is CAISEVGQGREKLFF. The CDR3 coding sequence is TGTGCCATCAGTGAAGTAGGACAGGGGAGAGAAAAACTGTTTTTT.

The chain joins TRBV11-2 to TRBJ1-1; D unresolved. The CDR3 totals 13 residues. Deletions cut 3 bases from V and 2 bases from J, with 7 bases between. Germline V gene sequence: CDR1 SGHAT, CDR2 FQNNGV. Written as DNA, the CDR3 is TGTGCCAGCAGCTTGTCCCTCAACACTGAAGCTTTCTTT. Its translation is CASSLSLNTEAFF.

This clone was detected once. The chain employs TRBV5-1 and TRBJ1-5, with TRBD1 as a possible D gene (6 bases). Germline V gene sequence: CDR1 SGHRS, CDR2 YFSETQ. Between the trimmed V and J ends, which lost 0 bases and 2 bases, there was a span of 12 bases. This CDR3 contains 16 residues. In nucleotides, the CDR3 is TGCGCCAGCAGCTTGGACAGGGATCAGGGCAATCAGCCCCAGCATTTT. Protein sequence: CASSLDRDQGNQPQHF.

CDR3 in amino acids: CASGLVYYNEQFF. The CDR3 DNA sequence: TGTGCTAGTGGTTTGGTTTATTACAATGAGCAGTTCTTC. The V and J genes are TRBV12-5 and TRBJ2-1; D gene ambiguous. Trimming stripped 0 bases from V and 4 bases from J, with 4 bases between. Looked up from germline, CDR1 is LGHNT and CDR2 is FRNRAP. The CDR3 loop spans 13 amino acids.